The present T cell receptor (beta chain) was sequenced within a study of blood T cell repertoires in COVID-19. Overall study context: Collection of acute and convalescent COVID-19 samples took place in the United States, Italy and Spain.

Patients at the Seattle site were enrolled during active infection and followed longitudinally. This clone was found once. The CDR3 consists of 13 residues. The germline CDR1 and CDR2 sequences are SEHNR and FQNEAQ (reference sequence). Trimming removed 1 base at V and 8 bases at J, with 8 bases between. In the original workflow: Nucleated cell number was recorded as an estimate derived from reference gene primer amplification. Sequencing used immunoSEQ multiplex PCR; TCRdb keeps in-frame clones, though not all of them. Clone size and the V and J calls come from that table; the DNA yielded D and trimming. The data hold about 52,000 clones, with about four fifths observed a single time.

This chain links TRBV7-9 with TRBJ1-4, with D maybe TRBD1 (6 bases). The sequencing sample was made of peripheral blood. The sequence was obtained from a woman at least 80 years old with COVID-19, enrolled during active disease. The CDR3 DNA follows: TGTGCCAGCAGCTTAGGACAGGCCGAAAAACTGTTTTTT. Translation gives CASSLGQAEKLFF.